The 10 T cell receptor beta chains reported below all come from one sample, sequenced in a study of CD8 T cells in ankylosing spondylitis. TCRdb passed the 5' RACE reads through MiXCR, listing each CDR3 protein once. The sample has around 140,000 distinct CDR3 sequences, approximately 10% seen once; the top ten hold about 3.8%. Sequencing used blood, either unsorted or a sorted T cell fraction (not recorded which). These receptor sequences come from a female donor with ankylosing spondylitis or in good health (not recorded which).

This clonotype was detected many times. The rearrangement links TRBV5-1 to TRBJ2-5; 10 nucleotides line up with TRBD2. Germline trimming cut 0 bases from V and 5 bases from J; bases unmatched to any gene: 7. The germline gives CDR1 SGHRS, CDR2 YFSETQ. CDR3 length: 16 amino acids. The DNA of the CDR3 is TGCGCCAGCAGCTTGGGAGCGGGAGGGCCGCGGGAGACCCAGTACTTC. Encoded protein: CASSLGAGGPRETQYF.

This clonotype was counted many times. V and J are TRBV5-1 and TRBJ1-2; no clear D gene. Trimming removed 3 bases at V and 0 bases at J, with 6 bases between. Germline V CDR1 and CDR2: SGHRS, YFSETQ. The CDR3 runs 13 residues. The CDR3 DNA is TGCGCCAGCAGCTATCGTACTAACTATGGCTACACCTTC. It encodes CASSYRTNYGYTF.

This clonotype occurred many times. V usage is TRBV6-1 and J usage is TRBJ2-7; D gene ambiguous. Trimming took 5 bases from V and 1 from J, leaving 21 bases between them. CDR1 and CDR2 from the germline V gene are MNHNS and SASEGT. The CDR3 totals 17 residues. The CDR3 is CASSPPLGLGRSYEQYF. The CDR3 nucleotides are TGTGCCAGCAGTCCCCCGCTCGGCCTGGGTAGGTCCTACGAGCAGTACTTC.

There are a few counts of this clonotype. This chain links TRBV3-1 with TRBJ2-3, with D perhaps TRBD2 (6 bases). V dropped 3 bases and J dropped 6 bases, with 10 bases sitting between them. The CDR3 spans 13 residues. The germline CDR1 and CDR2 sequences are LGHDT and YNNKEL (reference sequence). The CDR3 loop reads CASSHRRGDTQYF. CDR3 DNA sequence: TGTGCCAGCAGCCACCGCCGGGGGGATACGCAGTATTTT.

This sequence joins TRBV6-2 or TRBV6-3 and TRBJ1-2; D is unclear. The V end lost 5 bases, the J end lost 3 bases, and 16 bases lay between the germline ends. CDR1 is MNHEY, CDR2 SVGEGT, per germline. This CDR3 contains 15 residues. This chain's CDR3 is CASSPRAPVDYGYTF. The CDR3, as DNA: TGTGCCAGCAGTCCGCGGGCCCCGGTAGACTATGGCTACACCTTC.

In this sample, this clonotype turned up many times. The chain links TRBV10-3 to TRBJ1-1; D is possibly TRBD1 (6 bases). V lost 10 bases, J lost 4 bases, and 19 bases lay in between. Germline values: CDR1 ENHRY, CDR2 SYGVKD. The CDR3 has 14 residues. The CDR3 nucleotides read TGTGCCACCGAGGTAGGGGGAGGGGGCACTGAAGCTTTCTTT. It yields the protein CATEVGGGGTEAFF.

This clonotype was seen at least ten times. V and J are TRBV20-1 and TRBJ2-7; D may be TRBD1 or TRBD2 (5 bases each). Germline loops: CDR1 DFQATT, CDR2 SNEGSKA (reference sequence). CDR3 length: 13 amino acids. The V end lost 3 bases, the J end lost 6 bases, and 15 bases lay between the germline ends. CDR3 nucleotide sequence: TGCAGTGCTAGGGTGGGACCCAAGTCCGAGCAGTACTTC. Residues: CSARVGPKSEQYF.

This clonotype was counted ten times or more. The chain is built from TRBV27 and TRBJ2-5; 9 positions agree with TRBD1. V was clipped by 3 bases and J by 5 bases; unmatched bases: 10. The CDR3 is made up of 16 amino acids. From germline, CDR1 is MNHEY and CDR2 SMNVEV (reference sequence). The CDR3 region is CASSFYPGQGWETQYF. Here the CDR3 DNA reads TGTGCCAGCAGTTTTTACCCGGGACAGGGATGGGAGACCCAGTACTTC.

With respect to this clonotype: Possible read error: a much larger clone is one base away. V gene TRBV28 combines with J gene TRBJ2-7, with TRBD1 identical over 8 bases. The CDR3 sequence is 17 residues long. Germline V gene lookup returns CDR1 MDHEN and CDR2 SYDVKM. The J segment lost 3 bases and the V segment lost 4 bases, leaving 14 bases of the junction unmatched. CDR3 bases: TGTGCCAGCAGTTCAAGGGGCAGGGGGCTTTTTAACTACGAGCAGTACTTC. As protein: CASSSRGRGLFNYEQYF.

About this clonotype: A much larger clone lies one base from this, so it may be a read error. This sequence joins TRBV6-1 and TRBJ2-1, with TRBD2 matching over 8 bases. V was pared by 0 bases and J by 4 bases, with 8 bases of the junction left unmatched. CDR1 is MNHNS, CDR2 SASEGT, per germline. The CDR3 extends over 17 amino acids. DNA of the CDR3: TGTGCCAGCAGTGAAGCTTTGGGACTAGTGGGATACAATGAGCAGTTCTTC. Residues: CASSEALGLVGYNEQFF.